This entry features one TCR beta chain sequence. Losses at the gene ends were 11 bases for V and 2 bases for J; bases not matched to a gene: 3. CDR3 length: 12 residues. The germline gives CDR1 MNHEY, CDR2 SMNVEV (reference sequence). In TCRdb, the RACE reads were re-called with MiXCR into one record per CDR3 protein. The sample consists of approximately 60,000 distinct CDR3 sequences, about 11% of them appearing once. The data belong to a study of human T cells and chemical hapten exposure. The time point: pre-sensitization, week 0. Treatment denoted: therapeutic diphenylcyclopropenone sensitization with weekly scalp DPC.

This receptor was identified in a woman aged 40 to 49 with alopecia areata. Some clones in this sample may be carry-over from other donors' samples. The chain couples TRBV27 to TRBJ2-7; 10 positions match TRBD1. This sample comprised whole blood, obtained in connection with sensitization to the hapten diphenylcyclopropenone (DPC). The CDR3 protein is CAGGQGPYEQYF. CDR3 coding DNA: TGTGCCGGGGGACAGGGGCCCTACGAGCAGTACTTC.